In its sample, the clone carrying this T cell receptor beta chain was seen a few times. Its antigen is still unknown. V gave up 11 bases and J gave up 4 bases, with 20 bases separating them. The CDR3 is 14 amino acids. Germline V CDR1 and CDR2: ENHRY, SYGVKD. This specimen comes from a study of T cells after yellow fever vaccination. Study information: Some fractions had low cell numbers, and these were prepared with SMART-Seq v4 Ultra Low Input. Findings of the study overall: Overall, a small share of clonotypes was seen in both CD4 and CD8 compartments.

Researchers made TCR cDNA using 5'RACE template switching, and this step added a universal primer site and UMIs. TCRdb re-called the 5' RACE reads through MiXCR, storing one row per CDR3 protein. The sample includes approximately 300,000 distinct CDR3 sequences, 13% of them seen just once. J is TRBJ1-1 and V is TRBV10-3, with D perhaps TRBD1 (5 bases). This receptor was taken from a man under 40 who received the YFV17D yellow fever vaccine. Source: CD4+ T cells sorted from PBMCs, taken 45 days after the yellow fever booster vaccination. Here the CDR3 DNA reads TGTGCCGTCCGGGACCCTCGAAGCGGCACTGAAGCTTTCTTT. It yields the protein CAVRDPRSGTEAFF.